The 5 T cell receptor beta chains in this list originate from one sample, sequenced in a study of human T cells and chemical hapten exposure. As to time point: healthy volunteer bleed at 2 weeks. The study extracted total RNA from unfractionated whole blood. TCRdb redid the calling of the RACE reads with MiXCR, one entry per CDR3 protein. This sample yields under 95,000 distinct CDR3 sequences, of which over 8% are seen a single time; 2.9% belongs to the top ten. The sequencing input was whole blood. The receptors stem from a female donor in good health. Some clones in this sample may be carry-over from other donors' samples.

This clonotype was seen repeatedly, ten times or more. The rearrangement links TRBV3-1 to TRBJ1-5; D unclear. Trimming took 0 bases from V and 8 from J, leaving 14 bases between them. The germline V gene encodes CDR1 LGHDT and CDR2 YNNKEL (reference sequence). This CDR3 has 15 amino acids. The CDR3 DNA is TGTGCCAGCAGCCAAGACCCTGGACGGCGGGAGCCCCAGCATTTT. The encoded protein is CASSQDPGRREPQHF. Variable domain in full (rest from reference TRBV3-1 and TRBJ1-5): DTAVSQTPKYLVTQMGNDKSIKCEQNLGHDTMYWYKQDSKKFLKIMFSYNNKELIINETVPNRFSPKSPDKAHLNLHINSLELGDSAVYFCASSQDPGRREPQHFGDGTRLSIL.

This clonotype turned up a few times. This chain connects TRBV9 to TRBJ1-3, with a possible D match to TRBD1 (6 bases). Germline lookup yields CDR1 SGDLS and CDR2 YYNGEE. V gave up 1 base and J gave up 2 bases, with 25 bases separating them. The CDR3 length is 20 residues. CDR3: CASSVILQSPVGGPGNTIYF. The CDR3 DNA reads TGTGCCAGCAGCGTAATCCTACAAAGCCCGGTTGGGGGCCCTGGAAACACCATATATTTT.

This clonotype was counted at least ten times. This rearrangement joins TRBV28 to TRBJ2-7; 7 bases fit TRBD1. Germline V gene sequence: CDR1 MDHEN, CDR2 SYDVKM. The CDR3 runs 15 residues. The J segment lost 3 bases and the V segment lost 3 bases, leaving 8 bases of the junction unmatched. The CDR3 reads CASSLRQGVIYEQYF. The DNA for the CDR3 is TGTGCCAGCAGTTTGAGGCAGGGGGTCATCTACGAGCAGTACTTC.

The V gene is TRBV7-2, the J gene TRBJ2-4; a possible D gene is TRBD1 (5 bases). There are 16 residues in the CDR3. CDR1 SGHTA and CDR2 FQGNSA come from the germline V gene. V gave up 3 bases and J gave up 3 bases, with 15 bases separating them. CDR3 coding DNA: TGTGCCAGCAGCTTGGAGACAGCCCTTAGCAAAAACATTCAGTACTTC. Protein product: CASSLETALSKNIQYF. Complete variable domain (other parts from reference TRBV7-2 and TRBJ2-4): GAGVSQSPSNKVTEKGKDVELRCDPISGHTALYWYRQSLGQGLEFLIYFQGNSAPDKSGLPSDRFSAERTGGSVSTLTIQRTQQEDSAVYLCASSLETALSKNIQYFGAGTRLSVL.

CDR3 sequence: CAISGQYSGANVLTF. As DNA, the CDR3 is TGTGCCATCAGTGGCCAGTACTCTGGGGCCAACGTCCTGACTTTC. J is TRBJ2-6 and V is TRBV10-3; D uncertain. The CDR3 covers 15 residues. Trimming pared 4 bases from V and 0 bases from J, leaving 7 bases between. Germline V gene lookup returns CDR1 ENHRY and CDR2 SYGVKD.